This TCR beta chain was captured by sequencing in a study of blood T cell repertoires in COVID-19. Trimming at V came to 3 bases and at J to 4 bases, leaving 13 bases not matched to a gene. Germline V lookup: CDR1 LGHDT, CDR2 YNNKEL (reference sequence). The CDR3 length is 18 residues. TCRdb's copy holds only in-frame clones and misses some; the assay was immunoSEQ multiplex PCR. The sample has around 380,000 clones, over 75% seen once. The sequenced material came from PBMCs or T cells enriched from blood (not recorded which). The rearrangement joins TRBV3-1 (or the pseudogene TRBV3-2) to TRBJ2-2; 8 positions agree with TRBD2. This receptor was obtained from a man aged 25 to 40 who had recovered from COVID-19. The CDR3 region is CASSQGMGGGSGTGELFF. CDR3 in DNA: TGTGCCAGCAGCCAGGGGATGGGCGGGGGGTCTGGCACCGGGGAGCTGTTTTTT.